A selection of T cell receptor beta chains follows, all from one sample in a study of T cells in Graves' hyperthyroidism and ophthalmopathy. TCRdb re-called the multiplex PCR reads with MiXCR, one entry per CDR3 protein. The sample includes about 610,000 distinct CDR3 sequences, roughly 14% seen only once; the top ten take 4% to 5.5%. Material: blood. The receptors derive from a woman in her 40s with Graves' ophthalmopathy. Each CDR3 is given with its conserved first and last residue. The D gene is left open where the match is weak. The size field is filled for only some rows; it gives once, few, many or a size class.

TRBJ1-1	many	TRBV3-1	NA	CASSQGVINTEAFF	TGTGCCAGCAGCCAAGGGGTCATAAACACTGAAGCTTTCTTT
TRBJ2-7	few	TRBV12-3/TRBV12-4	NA	CASSLTDKQYF	TGTGCCAGCAGTTTGACAGACAAGCAGTACTTC
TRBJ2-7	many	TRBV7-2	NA	CASSPERAYEQYF	TGTGCCAGCAGCCCCGAGCGAGCCTACGAGCAGTACTTC
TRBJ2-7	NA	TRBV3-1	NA	CASSQANYEQYF	TGTGCCAGCAGCCAGGCGAACTACGAGCAGTACTTC
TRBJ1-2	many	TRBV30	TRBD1	CAWSTTGLYGYTF	TGTGCCTGGAGTACGACAGGGCTCTATGGCTACACCTTC
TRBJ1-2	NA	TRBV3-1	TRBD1	CASSQDPETGRFSAGGYTF	TGTGCCAGCAGCCAAGATCCGGAGACAGGGCGATTCAGTGCTGGTGGCTACACCTTC
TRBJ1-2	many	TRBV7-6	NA	CASSLNNNYGYTF	TGTGCCAGCAGCTTAAACAACAACTATGGCTACACCTTC
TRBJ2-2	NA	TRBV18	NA	CASSPRNGDNTGELFF	TGTGCCAGCTCACCACGTAACGGAGATAACACCGGGGAGCTGTTTTTT
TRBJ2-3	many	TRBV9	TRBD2	CASSVTSGRTDTQYF	TGTGCCAGCAGCGTCACTAGCGGGAGGACAGATACGCAGTATTTT
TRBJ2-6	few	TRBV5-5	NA	CASSSAGLSGANVLTF	TGTGCCAGCAGTTCCGCAGGGCTCTCTGGGGCCAACGTCCTGACTTTC
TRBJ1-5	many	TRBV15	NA	CATSRDLDIQPQHF	TGTGCCACCAGCAGAGATTTGGACATTCAGCCCCAGCATTTT
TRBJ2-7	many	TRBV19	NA	CASSNPPGATYEQYF	TGTGCCAGTAGTAACCCGCCCGGCGCTACCTACGAGCAGTACTTC
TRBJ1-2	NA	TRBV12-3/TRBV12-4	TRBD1	CASSPPETGVFGGYTF	TGCGCCAGCAGCCCCCCCGAGACAGGGGTGTTCGGTGGCTACACCTTC
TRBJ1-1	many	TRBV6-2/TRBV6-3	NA	CATGSPTGMNTEAFF	TGTGCCACCGGTTCCCCTACAGGGATGAACACTGAAGCTTTCTTT
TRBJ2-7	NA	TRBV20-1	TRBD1	CSARDQRRGSYEQYF	TGCAGTGCTAGAGATCAGCGCAGGGGGTCCTACGAGCAGTACTTC
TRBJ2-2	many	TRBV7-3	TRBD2	CASSLGSGRLDTGELFF	TGTGCCAGCAGCTTAGGTAGCGGGAGGTTGGACACCGGGGAGCTGTTTTTT
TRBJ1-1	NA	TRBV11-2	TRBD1	CASSPRGAGTGAEAFF	TGTGCCAGCAGCCCCAGAGGGGCAGGGACAGGGGCTGAAGCTTTCTTT
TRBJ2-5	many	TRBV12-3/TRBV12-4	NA	CASSSWGETQYF	TGTGCCAGCAGTTCGTGGGGGGAGACCCAGTACTTC
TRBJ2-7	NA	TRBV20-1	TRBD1	CSAKDVRQGAGEQYF	TGCAGTGCTAAGGATGTGAGACAGGGGGCGGGCGAGCAGTACTTC
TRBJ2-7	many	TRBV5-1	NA	CASRKDSLREQYF	TGCGCCAGCAGAAAGGACAGTCTGCGGGAGCAGTACTTC